The 27 T cell receptor beta chains given below trace back to one sample, sequenced in a study of human thymus T cells. The repertoire was sequenced with immunoSEQ multiplex PCR; TCRdb's copy has only in-frame clones and lacks some. The repertoire holds approximately 46,000 clones, with just under 95% as singletons. Sequencing used blood. The source of these receptors is a girl less than two years old with a congenital heart defect but otherwise immunologically healthy.

The V and J genes are TRBV19 and TRBJ1-2; TRBD1 agrees at 7 bases. The CDR3 runs 14 residues. Per germline, CDR1 LNHDA and CDR2 SQIVND (reference sequence). V dropped 4 bases and J dropped 4; count of bases not matched to a gene: 6. CDR3 sequence reads: CASSTDRVSYGYTF. Here the CDR3 DNA reads TGTGCCAGTAGTACTGACAGGGTGAGCTATGGCTACACCTTC.

V usage is TRBV5-5 and J usage is TRBJ2-2; 10 bases line up with TRBD1. In germline, CDR1 is SGHKS, CDR2 YYEKEE (reference sequence). The CDR3 is 14 amino acids. V was clipped by 4 bases and J by 7 bases; unmatched bases: 4. The CDR3 sequence: CASSVGQGYGELFF. Here the CDR3 DNA reads TGTGCCAGCAGCGTGGGACAGGGGTACGGGGAGCTGTTTTTT.

The rearrangement links TRBV27 to TRBJ2-1; weak D call: TRBD1 (5 bases). Trimming shortened V by 5 bases and J by 0 bases, and 11 bases separated the two germline ends. Germline CDR1 MNHEY, CDR2 SMNVEV (reference sequence). The CDR3 covers 15 residues. This CDR3 reads CASSGWTSSYNEQFF. The CDR3 DNA follows: TGTGCCAGCAGTGGATGGACAAGCTCCTACAATGAGCAGTTCTTC.

The V and J genes are TRBV5-4 and TRBJ1-2, with D possibly TRBD1 on 5 matching bases. The CDR3 loop spans 12 amino acids. Germline assignment: CDR1 SGHNT and CDR2 YYREEE (reference sequence). Trimming pared 4 bases from V and 3 bases from J, leaving 7 bases between. CDR3 residues: CASSGAHYGYTF. CDR3 sequence (DNA): TGTGCCAGCAGCGGGGCCCACTATGGCTACACCTTC.

This chain links TRBV7-2 with TRBJ2-3, with D perhaps TRBD1 (5 bases). CDR1 and CDR2 (germline): SGHTA, FQGNSA. The length of the CDR3 is 14 residues. Trimming left V 1 base short and J 2 bases short, with 7 bases between. CDR3 nucleotide sequence: TGTGCCAGCAGCTTAGTAGGACACACAGATACGCAGTATTTT. Translated, it gives CASSLVGHTDTQYF.

The J gene is TRBJ2-7, the V gene TRBV6-5, with D unresolved. Trimming took off 0 bases at V and 4 bases at J, with 13 bases between the two ends. CDR3 length: 15 amino acids. Germline V gives CDR1 MNHEY, CDR2 SVGAGI. DNA for the CDR3: TGTGCCAGCAGTTACTCGCCGCGGACCCAATACGAGCAGTACTTC. Its translation: CASSYSPRTQYEQYF.

V and J are TRBV4-2 and TRBJ2-3; 7 bases line up with TRBD2. Germline V gives CDR1 LGHNA, CDR2 YNFKEQ. The CDR3 contains 16 residues. The J segment lost 2 bases and the V segment lost 0 bases, leaving 5 bases of the junction unmatched. CDR3: CASSQERRGFTDTQYF. Written as DNA, the CDR3 is TGTGCCAGCAGCCAAGAGCGGCGGGGGTTCACAGATACGCAGTATTTT.

This clone was seen a single time. The V and J genes are TRBV19 and TRBJ2-7; D is perhaps TRBD1 (5 bases). V was pared by 5 bases and J by 0 bases, with 26 bases between. This CDR3 has 19 amino acids. Germline V gene sequence: CDR1 LNHDA, CDR2 SQIVND (reference sequence). This CDR3 reads CASSPTWAGPKSNSYEQYF. As DNA, the CDR3 is TGTGCCAGTAGTCCTACCTGGGCAGGGCCTAAATCCAACTCCTACGAGCAGTACTTC.

This clone was picked up one time. This chain connects TRBV28 to TRBJ2-7; 9 nucleotides match TRBD1. The CDR3 runs to 13 residues. CDR1 and CDR2 from the germline V gene are MDHEN and SYDVKM. With V trimmed by 11 bases and J by 7 bases, 12 bases remained unmatched. CDR3 in amino acids: CAGNRGLGGEQYF. DNA of the CDR3: TGTGCCGGAAACAGGGGGCTGGGTGGGGAGCAGTACTTC.

The rearrangement joins TRBV6-5 to TRBJ1-2; 7 nucleotides match TRBD1. The CDR3 is made up of 15 amino acids. Germline CDR1 MNHEY, CDR2 SVGAGI. V gave up 2 bases and J gave up 6 bases; unmatched junction bases: 9. CDR3 DNA sequence: TGTGCCAGCAGTTACGATTACAGGGGTTTTAATGGCTACACCTTC. Residues: CASSYDYRGFNGYTF.

J is TRBJ2-1 and V is TRBV11-3; D not resolved. The length of the CDR3 is 14 residues. Trimming removed 1 base at V and 5 bases at J, with 9 bases between. Per the germline V gene, CDR1 is SGHNT and CDR2 is YENEEA. The DNA of the CDR3 is TGTGCCAGCAGCTTAGTGGGAAAGGACAATGAGCAGTTCTTC. Protein product: CASSLVGKDNEQFF.

This clone is a singleton in its sample. The rearrangement joins TRBV18 to TRBJ1-1; D may be TRBD1 (6 bases). Trimming removed 3 bases from V and 0 bases from J, with 14 bases in between. Germline V lookup: CDR1 KGHSH, CDR2 LQKENI. This CDR3 comprises 16 residues. The CDR3 spells CASSPRSGHLNTEAFF. The CDR3 DNA reads as TGTGCCAGCTCACCGCGATCGGGACACCTGAACACTGAAGCTTTCTTT.

This chain uses TRBV30 with TRBJ1-2; D is possibly TRBD1 (5 bases). The CDR3 extends over 14 amino acids. CDR1 and CDR2 from the germline V gene are GTSNPN and SVGIG (reference sequence). The V gene lost 1 base and the J gene lost 4 bases, with 13 bases spanning the gap. DNA for the CDR3: TGTGCCTGGAGTGAGGGGAAGGGGACCTATGGCTACACCTTC. This translates into CAWSEGKGTYGYTF. The full variable domain, in which reference TRBV30 and TRBJ1-2 provide the parts outside the CDR3, is SQTIHQWPATLVQPVGSPLSLECTVEGTSNPNLYWYRQAAGRGLQLLFYSVGIGQISSEVPQNLSASRPQDRQFILSSKKLLLSDSGFYLCAWSEGKGTYGYTFGSGTRLTVV.

The chain couples TRBV7-9 to TRBJ1-1, with a weak D call TRBD1 (5 bases). The germline V gene has CDR1 SEHNR and CDR2 FQNEAQ (reference sequence). V was shortened by 2 bases and J by 6 bases, with 7 bases between the two germline ends. This CDR3 contains 12 residues. CDR3 in amino acids: CASSLRGAEAFF. The CDR3 coding sequence is TGTGCCAGCAGCTTACGGGGGGCTGAAGCTTTCTTT.

The chain combines TRBV9 with TRBJ1-2; D remains unclear. The CDR3 totals 18 residues. With 0 bases removed from V and 0 bases from J, the gap between germline ends came to 18 bases. Germline lookup yields CDR1 SGDLS and CDR2 YYNGEE. CDR3: CASSVGPFAGASNYGYTF. The CDR3 DNA sequence: TGTGCCAGCAGCGTAGGGCCCTTTGCGGGCGCCTCTAACTATGGCTACACCTTC.

The chain links TRBV4-1 to TRBJ2-7; either TRBD1 or TRBD2 may fit D (5 bases each). CDR1 and CDR2 from the germline V gene are MGHRA and YSYEKL. Between the trimmed V and J ends, which lost 4 bases and 0 bases, there was a span of 19 bases. The CDR3 covers 17 residues. The CDR3 coding sequence is TGCGCCAGCAGCCCCCGGGACCCAAAAAAAAGCTCCTACGAGCAGTACTTC. Translating it yields CASSPRDPKKSSYEQYF.

In its sample, this clone was seen once. The rearrangement links TRBV18 to TRBJ1-2; TRBD1 matches at 8 bases. The germline CDR1 and CDR2 sequences are KGHSH and LQKENI. The CDR3 totals 15 residues. V lost 6 bases and J lost 4; bases outside the gene matches: 10. CDR3: CASSQGQGGSYGYTF. The CDR3 DNA reads TGTGCCAGCTCCCAAGGACAGGGAGGATCCTATGGCTACACCTTC.

The chain has TRBV10-3 and TRBJ1-4, with 9 bases identical to TRBD1. The CDR3 covers 13 residues. Germline values: CDR1 ENHRY, CDR2 SYGVKD. The J segment lost 8 bases and the V segment lost 6 bases, leaving 4 bases of the junction unmatched. This CDR3 reads CAIRGQGQEKLFF. Here the CDR3 DNA reads TGTGCCATCAGAGGACAGGGGCAGGAAAAACTGTTTTTT.

The CDR3 here is CASSILASGTDTQYF. For the CDR3, the DNA is TGTGCCAGTAGTATATTGGCTAGCGGCACAGATACGCAGTATTTT. The gene calls are TRBV19 and TRBJ2-3; tentative D call: TRBD2 (6 bases). V shed 2 bases and J shed 1 base, with 10 bases lying between them. The CDR3 length is 15 residues. Germline assignment: CDR1 LNHDA and CDR2 SQIVND (reference sequence).

The genes are TRBV28 and TRBJ1-1; maybe TRBD1 (5 bases). Germline CDR1 MDHEN, CDR2 SYDVKM. The CDR3 has 12 residues. V dropped 6 bases and J dropped 10 bases, with 15 bases sitting between them. CDR3 protein: CASSDLGGGAFF. The CDR3 nucleotides read TGTGCCAGCAGCGACCTGGGGGGAGGAGCTTTCTTT.

The V and J genes are TRBV5-1 and TRBJ1-1; perhaps TRBD1 as D (5 bases). The CDR3 sequence is 15 residues long. Trimming shortened V by 0 bases and J by 1 base, and 10 bases separated the two germline ends. Germline V gene data show CDR1 as SGHRS and CDR2 as YFSETQ. CDR3 amino acids: CASSLAWGWNTEAFF. The CDR3 bases are TGCGCCAGCAGCTTGGCCTGGGGCTGGAACACTGAAGCTTTCTTT.

CDR3 nucleotides: TGTGCCAGCAGTGGAGCCGAGTCGGGCGAGCAGTACTTC. This sequence encodes CASSGAESGEQYF. The rearrangement joins TRBV6-1 to TRBJ2-7, with unresolved D. The CDR3 extends over 13 amino acids. Looked up from germline, CDR1 is MNHNS and CDR2 is SASEGT. Trimming shortened V by 4 bases and J by 6 bases, and 13 bases separated the two germline ends.

The chain recombines TRBV6-5 with TRBJ2-3; the match to TRBD1 covers 8 bases. V was clipped by 5 bases and J by 8 bases; unmatched bases: 3. Germline CDR1 MNHEY, CDR2 SVGAGI. The CDR3 has 12 residues. CDR3 sequence: CASSLTGATQYF. The CDR3 DNA reads as TGTGCCAGCAGTCTGACAGGGGCTACGCAGTATTTT.

The chain links TRBV25-1 to TRBJ1-1; no firm D call. Trimming removed 6 bases at V and 4 bases at J, with 6 bases between. The CDR3 has 11 residues. Germline V gene lookup returns CDR1 MGHDK and CDR2 SYGVNS. CDR3 nucleotides: TGTGCCAGCAGCCCCCTCACTGAAGCTTTCTTT. This gives the protein CASSPLTEAFF.

The genes are TRBV19 and TRBJ1-1; perhaps TRBD1 as D (5 bases). Trimming removed 3 bases at V and 1 base at J, with 18 bases between. The CDR3 is 17 amino acids. Germline V gene data show CDR1 as LNHDA and CDR2 as SQIVND (reference sequence). CDR3: CASSIFPPGVGNTEAFF. DNA of the CDR3: TGTGCCAGTAGTATTTTCCCCCCGGGGGTGGGGAACACTGAAGCTTTCTTT. The full variable domain, in which reference TRBV19 and TRBJ1-1 provide the parts outside the CDR3, is DGGITQSPKYLFRKEGQNVTLSCEQNLNHDAMYWYRQDPGQGLRLIYYSQIVNDFQKGDIAEGYSVSREKKESFPLTVTSAQKNPTAFYLCASSIFPPGVGNTEAFFGQGTRLTVV.

The chain joins TRBV9 to TRBJ2-3; D uncertain. This CDR3 has 14 residues. CDR1 is SGDLS, CDR2 YYNGEE, per germline. V shed 0 bases and J shed 4 bases, with 9 bases lying between them. CDR3 sequence reads: CASSVDGRADTQYF. For the CDR3, the DNA is TGTGCCAGCAGCGTAGATGGGCGTGCAGATACGCAGTATTTT.

The chain combines TRBV1 with TRBJ2-1; the table's TRBD2 call for D was not verified on the DNA. TRBV1 is listed as a pseudogene. The CDR3 length is 17 residues. CDR3 DNA: TGCACCAGCAGCCAAGATAAACGCGGGAGGGCCCTCGATGAGCAGTTCTTC. Protein sequence: CTSSQDKRGRALDEQFF.